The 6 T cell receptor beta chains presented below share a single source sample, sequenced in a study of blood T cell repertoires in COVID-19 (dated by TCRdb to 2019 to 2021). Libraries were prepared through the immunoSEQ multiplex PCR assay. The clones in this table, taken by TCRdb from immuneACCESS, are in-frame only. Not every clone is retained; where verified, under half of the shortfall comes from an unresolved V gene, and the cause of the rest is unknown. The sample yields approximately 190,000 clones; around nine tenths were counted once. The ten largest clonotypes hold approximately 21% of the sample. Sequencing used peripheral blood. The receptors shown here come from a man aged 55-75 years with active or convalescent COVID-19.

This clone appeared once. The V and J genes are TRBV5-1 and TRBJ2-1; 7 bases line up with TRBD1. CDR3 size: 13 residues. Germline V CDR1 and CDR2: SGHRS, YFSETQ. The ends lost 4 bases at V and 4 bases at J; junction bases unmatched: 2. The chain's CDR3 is CASSPQGYNEQFF. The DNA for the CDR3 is TGCGCCAGCAGCCCACAGGGGTACAATGAGCAGTTCTTC.

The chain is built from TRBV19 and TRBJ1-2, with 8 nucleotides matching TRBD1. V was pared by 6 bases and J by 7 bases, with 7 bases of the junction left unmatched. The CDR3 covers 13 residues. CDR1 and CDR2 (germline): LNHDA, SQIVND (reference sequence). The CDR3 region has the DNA TGTGCCAGTAGCAGGGGGCTGGGAGCTGGCTACACCTTC. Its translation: CASSRGLGAGYTF.

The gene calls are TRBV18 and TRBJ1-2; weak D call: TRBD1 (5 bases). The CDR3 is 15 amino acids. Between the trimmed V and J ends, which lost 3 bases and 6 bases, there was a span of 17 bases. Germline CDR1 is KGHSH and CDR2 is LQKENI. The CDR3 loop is CASSPNQGSLDGYTF. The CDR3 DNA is TGTGCCAGCTCACCCAATCAGGGTAGCTTGGATGGCTACACCTTC.

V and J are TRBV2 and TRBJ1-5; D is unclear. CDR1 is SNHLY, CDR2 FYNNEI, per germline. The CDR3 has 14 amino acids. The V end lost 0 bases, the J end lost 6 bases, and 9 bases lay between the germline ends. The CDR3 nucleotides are TGTGCCAGCAGTGAAGCGCGTGGTGGTCAGCCCCAGCATTTT. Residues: CASSEARGGQPQHF. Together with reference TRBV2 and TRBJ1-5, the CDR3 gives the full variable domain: EPEVTQTPSHQVTQMGQEVILRCVPISNHLYFYWYRQILGQKVEFLVSFYNNEISEKSEIFDDQFSVERPDGSNFTLKIRSTKLEDSAMYFCASSEARGGQPQHFGDGTRLSIL.

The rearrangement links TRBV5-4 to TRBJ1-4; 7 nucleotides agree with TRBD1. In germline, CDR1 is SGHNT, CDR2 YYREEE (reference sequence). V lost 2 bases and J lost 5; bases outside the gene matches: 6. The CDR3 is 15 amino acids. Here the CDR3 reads CASSLRAGGNEKLFF. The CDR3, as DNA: TGTGCCAGCAGCTTACGCGCAGGGGGGAATGAAAAACTGTTTTTT.

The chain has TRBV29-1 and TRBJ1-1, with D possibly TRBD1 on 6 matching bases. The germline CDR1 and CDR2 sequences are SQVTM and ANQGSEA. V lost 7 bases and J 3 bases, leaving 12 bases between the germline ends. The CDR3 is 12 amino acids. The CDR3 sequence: CSAEGGDTEAFF. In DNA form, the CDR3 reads TGCAGCGCCGAAGGGGGAGACACTGAAGCTTTCTTT.